The 7 T cell receptor beta chains below come from one sample, sequenced in a study of T cell changes during pregnancy in multiple sclerosis. TCRdb keeps only in-frame clones here, not all; method: immunoSEQ multiplex PCR. The data show approximately 40,000 clones, around 92% seen once. The source material was CD8+ T cells from peripheral blood mononuclear cells, sampled in the third trimester of pregnancy. The receptor source for this set is a female donor with multiple sclerosis, enrolled in a pregnancy study.

This chain joins TRBV29-1 and TRBJ1-2; D ambiguous. The germline V and J ends were trimmed by 1 base and 6 bases, with 9 bases remaining between them. The CDR3 is 12 residues long. Germline V lookup: CDR1 SQVTM, CDR2 ANQGSEA. This chain's CDR3 is CSVEGPGNGYTF. CDR3 in DNA: TGCAGCGTTGAAGGGCCGGGAAATGGCTACACCTTC.

The chain carries TRBV20-1 and TRBJ2-3, with D tentatively TRBD2 (6 bases). V lost 2 bases and J 14 bases, leaving 14 bases between the germline ends. The CDR3 contains 11 residues. CDR1 and CDR2 (germline): DFQATT, SNEGSKA (reference sequence). This CDR3 is CSARTPLAWYF. As DNA, the CDR3 is TGCAGTGCTAGAACGCCGCTAGCGTGGTATTTT.

The genes are TRBV6-1 and TRBJ2-7; D may be TRBD1 (6 bases). CDR3 length: 15 residues. Looked up from germline, CDR1 is MNHNS and CDR2 is SASEGT. V gave up 2 bases and J gave up 2 bases, with 13 bases separating them. The CDR3 DNA reads as TGTGCCAGCAGTGAATATCGGCAGGGGACCTACGAGCAGTACTTC. It is translated as CASSEYRQGTYEQYF.

This rearrangement joins TRBV11-2 to TRBJ2-3; TRBD1 matches 12 bases. This CDR3 region has 17 residues. Trimming at V came to 5 bases and at J to 5 bases, leaving 11 bases not matched to a gene. The V gene's germline CDR1 is SGHAT and CDR2 FQNNGV. This chain's CDR3 is CASSPFPGTGGKDTQYF. The CDR3 bases are TGTGCCAGCAGCCCCTTCCCCGGGACAGGGGGCAAAGATACGCAGTATTTT.

In its sample, this clone was seen a few times. This chain uses TRBV7-2 with TRBJ2-2, with a tentative D call TRBD2 (6 bases). Trimming pared 5 bases from V and 5 bases from J, leaving 12 bases between. Germline V lookup: CDR1 SGHTA, CDR2 FQGNSA. The CDR3 has 14 residues. CDR3 residues: CASSPGLHTGELFF. The DNA of the CDR3 is TGTGCCAGCAGCCCGGGACTCCATACCGGGGAGCTGTTTTTT.

The chain carries TRBV7-9 and TRBJ1-4; D is uncertain. The CDR3 has 14 amino acids. The V gene's germline CDR1 is SEHNR and CDR2 FQNEAQ (reference sequence). The germline V and J ends were trimmed by 8 bases and 0 bases, with 10 bases remaining between them. The CDR3 bases are TGTGCCAGCGATATCGGGGCAACTAATGAAAAACTGTTTTTT. Translated, it gives CASDIGATNEKLFF.

This chain links TRBV7-6 with TRBJ2-7; 13 positions match TRBD2. Germline V gene sequence: CDR1 SGHVS, CDR2 FNYEAQ. The ends lost 1 base at V and 4 bases at J; junction bases unmatched: 1. This CDR3 has 15 amino acids. The CDR3 DNA sequence: TGTGCCAGCAGCTTAGGACTAGCGGGGGGATACGAGCAGTACTTC. Translating it yields CASSLGLAGGYEQYF.